The rows below give T cell receptor beta chains drawn from one sample of a study of prognosis after radiotherapy for stage I lung cancer. TCRdb called the multiplex PCR reads again in MiXCR, with one record for every CDR3 protein. The sample holds 20,000 to 30,000 distinct CDR3 sequences, about 40% seen once. Sequenced material: PBMCs, taken before or after stereotactic body radiation therapy (not recorded which). Source of these receptors: a donor aged 50 or older with non-small cell lung cancer. CDR3s include the opening cysteine and the closing phenylalanine or tryptophan. A D gene is named only where the DNA matches it firmly. A clone size is listed for some rows: how often the clone was seen (once, few, many), or a class if it is expanded.

D | J | V | size | CDR3 | DNA
NA | TRBJ1-1 | TRBV12-5 | NA | CASGLRQGHTEAFF | TGTGCTAGTGGTTTGCGGCAGGGTCACACTGAAGCTTTCTTT
NA | TRBJ2-2 | TRBV28 | NA | CASSAGTRMKTGELFF | TGTGCCAGCAGCGCTGGGACCCGCATGAAAACAGGGGAGCTGTTTTTT
TRBD1 | TRBJ2-1 | TRBV6-1 | many | CASRTGRNEQFF | TGTGCCAGCCGGACAGGGCGGAATGAGCAGTTCTTC
TRBD1 | TRBJ1-2 | TRBV11-2 | medium-sized | CASSKEGARGYTF | TGTGCCAGCAGTAAAGAGGGGGCGCGGGGCTACACCTTC
NA | TRBJ2-3 | TRBV10-3 | many | CAISTDKGATDTQYF | TGTGCCATCAGCACTGATAAAGGTGCCACAGATACGCAGTATTTT
NA | TRBJ2-7 | TRBV6-5 | NA | CASSYSDTRAYEQYF | TGTGCCAGCAGTTACAGCGACACGCGCGCCTACGAGCAGTACTTC
NA | TRBJ2-3 | TRBV5-4 | NA | CASSSPAGRTDTQYF | TGTGCCAGCAGCTCCCCCGCGGGACGCACAGATACGCAGTATTTT
TRBD2 | TRBJ2-7 | TRBV20-1 | once | CSAIKASGSNEQYF | TGCAGTGCTATCAAGGCTAGCGGGAGTAACGAGCAGTATTTC
NA | TRBJ2-1 | TRBV27 | NA | CASSEESGGGGNEQFF | TGTGCCAGCAGTGAAGAGTCTGGGGGAGGAGGCAATGAGCAGTTCTTC
NA | TRBJ2-3 | TRBV28 | medium-sized | CASSSVAPSTDTQYF | TGTGCCAGCAGTTCGGTGGCGCCTAGCACAGATACGCAGTATTTT
NA | TRBJ2-1 | TRBV18 | many | CASSPGQGGNNEQFF | TGTGCCAGCTCACCTGGGCAGGGTGGAAACAATGAGCAGTTCTTC
TRBD2 | TRBJ2-7 | TRBV10-3 | NA | CATDRGLAVAEYEQYF | TGTGCCACCGACCGGGGACTAGCGGTAGCAGAGTACGAGCAGTACTTC
TRBD1 | TRBJ1-1 | TRBV28 | NA | CASSPRDRGGAFF | TGTGCCAGCAGTCCCCGGGACAGGGGGGGGGCTTTCTTT
NA | TRBJ2-3 | TRBV11-3 | many | CASSITGSDTQYF | TGTGCCAGCAGCATAACAGGGTCAGATACGCAGTATTTT
NA | TRBJ1-5 | TRBV27 | many | CASSFAGNQPQHF | TGTGCCAGCAGTTTCGCGGGTAATCAGCCCCAGCATTTT
NA | TRBJ2-7 | TRBV20-1 | NA | CSAIGSSYEQYF | TGCAGTGCTATCGGGAGCTCCTACGAGCAGTACTTC
NA | TRBJ1-2 | TRBV28 | NA | CARNPNPGSLYGYTF | TGTGCCAGAAACCCAAACCCGGGCTCACTCTATGGCTACACCTTC
NA | TRBJ2-5 | TRBV5-1 | many | CASSIQETQYF | TGCGCCAGCAGCATCCAAGAGACCCAGTACTTC
NA | TRBJ2-2 | TRBV7-9 | many | CASSLDGRVFF | TGTGCCAGCAGCTTAGACGGCAGGGTCTTTTTT
NA | TRBJ1-1 | TRBV25-1 | NA | CASSELGTEAFF | TGTGCCAGCAGTGAATTGGGGACTGAAGCTTTCTTT
NA | TRBJ2-5 | TRBV20-1 | NA | CSARDRASVRLLRRETQYF | TGCAGTGCTAGAGATAGGGCTAGCGTGAGGCTATTACGCCGGGAGACCCAGTACTTC
NA | TRBJ2-7 | TRBV28 | NA | CSSTPGRGSYEQYF | TGTTCCAGCACCCCAGGTAGGGGCTCCTACGAGCAGTACTTC
NA | TRBJ1-4 | TRBV10-2 | many | CASSGTVATNEKLFF | TGCGCCAGCAGTGGGACGGTTGCAACTAATGAAAAACTGTTTTTT
NA | TRBJ1-1 | TRBV9 | many | CASSVAWVGTEAFF | TGTGCCAGCAGCGTAGCTTGGGTTGGCACTGAAGCTTTCTTT
NA | TRBJ1-1 | TRBV27 | many | CASSYLQVLPYTEAFF | TGTGCCAGCAGTTACCTCCAGGTTCTCCCGTACACTGAAGCTTTCTTT
NA | TRBJ2-7 | TRBV20-1 | NA | CSASLVRVSSLNSYEQYF | TGCAGTGCTAGTTTGGTCAGGGTCTCTTCCTTAAACTCCTACGAGCAGTACTTC
TRBD1 | TRBJ2-3 | TRBV7-2 | many | CASSPGQGTDTQYF | TGTGCCAGCAGCCCCGGACAGGGCACAGATACGCAGTATTTT
NA | TRBJ2-3 | TRBV20-1 | many | CSASWQGSTDTQYF | TGCAGTGCTAGCTGGCAGGGGAGCACAGATACGCAGTATTTT
NA | TRBJ2-5 | TRBV5-1 | many | CASSLFQGEGETQYF | TGCGCCAGCAGCTTGTTTCAGGGGGAGGGAGAGACCCAGTACTTC
TRBD1 | TRBJ1-5 | TRBV2 | once | CASSYRSGKGAWQPQHF | TGTGCCAGCAGTTACCGCTCGGGAAAGGGGGCTTGGCAGCCCCAGCATTTT
TRBD1 | TRBJ2-2 | TRBV6-5 | NA | CASSYSDRFNTGELFF | TGTGCCAGCAGTTACTCGGACAGGTTTAACACCGGGGAGCTGTTCTTT
NA | TRBJ2-5 | TRBV12-5 | NA | CASGFSWEETQYF | TGTGCTAGTGGTTTCTCTTGGGAAGAGACCCAGTACTTC
NA | TRBJ2-5 | TRBV6-2/TRBV6-3 | NA | CASSSTGMETQYF | TGTGCCAGCAGCTCCACGGGTATGGAGACCCAGTACTTC
TRBD2 | TRBJ2-1 | TRBV6-5 | many | CASSYWASGSLAEQFF | TGTGCCAGCAGTTACTGGGCTAGCGGGAGTCTGGCTGAGCAGTTCTTC
NA | TRBJ2-7 | TRBV2 | many | CASSPIIGRDAYEQYF | TGTGCCAGCAGTCCCATCATCGGCAGGGACGCCTACGAGCAGTACTTC
TRBD2 | TRBJ2-7 | TRBV2 | NA | CASIRGLAGAHEQYF | TGTGCCAGCATACGTGGACTAGCGGGAGCCCACGAGCAGTACTTC
TRBD2 | TRBJ2-1 | TRBV11-1 | NA | CASSPVKVGLSQFF | TGTGCCAGCAGTCCCGTGAAAGTGGGACTATCCCAGTTCTTC
TRBD2 | TRBJ2-5 | TRBV20-1 | NA | CSASMVASGTETQYF | TGCAGTGCTAGTATGGTAGCTAGCGGGACGGAGACCCAGTACTTC
NA | TRBJ2-7 | TRBV6-1 | many | CASGGRSYEQYF | TGTGCCAGCGGTGGTCGAAGCTACGAGCAGTACTTC